This entry lists 26 T cell receptor beta chains sequenced from one sample in a study of CD8 T cells in ankylosing spondylitis. Which antigens these TCRs recognize remains unknown. From the 5' RACE reads, TCRdb called clonotypes with MiXCR, one entry per CDR3 protein. Of about 500,000 distinct CDR3 sequences listed, less than 6% are singletons. General study results and limits: It appeared that ankylosing spondylitis blood was characterized by a TCR beta motif of about 8 highly homologous variants.

Sequencing was carried out using blood, either unsorted or a sorted T cell fraction (not recorded which). The source is a male donor with ankylosing spondylitis.

This clonotype was observed at least ten times. The rearrangement uses TRBV28 and TRBJ2-5; the match to TRBD1 covers 7 bases. CDR3 length: 12 residues. Germline CDR1 is MDHEN and CDR2 is SYDVKM. V lost 8 bases and J lost 3; bases outside the gene matches: 3. This chain's CDR3 is CASEGTEETQYF. The CDR3 DNA follows: TGTGCCAGCGAAGGGACAGAAGAGACCCAGTACTTC.

This clonotype appeared many times. V and J are TRBV21-1 and TRBJ2-1. TRBV21-1 is designated a pseudogene. The CDR3 covers 15 residues. The CDR3 is CASDNAGGLGNEQFF. The CDR3 DNA follows: TGTGCCAGCGACAATGCGGGTGGTTTAGGCAATGAGCAGTTCTTC.

This clonotype was recorded many times. V and J are TRBV20-1 and TRBJ2-1; 8 bases are a match to TRBD2. V lost 5 bases, J lost 2 bases, and 11 bases stayed unmatched. Germline-derived CDR1 and CDR2 are DFQATT and SNEGSKA (reference sequence). This CDR3 comprises 16 residues. The CDR3, as DNA: TGCAGTGCTTGGAGCGGGAGAAGACGCGCCTACAATGAGCAGTTCTTC. Its protein is CSAWSGRRRAYNEQFF.

This clonotype was counted many times. The chain carries TRBV7-9 and TRBJ2-5; 9 bases map to TRBD1. Unmatched junction bases numbered 8, after V lost 4 bases and J lost 5 bases. Per the germline V gene, CDR1 is SEHNR and CDR2 is FQNEAQ (reference sequence). This CDR3 has 15 residues. The CDR3 bases are TGTGCCAGCAGCTGGACCGGGACAGGGATGGAGACCCAGTACTTC. This encodes CASSWTGTGMETQYF.

As concerns this clonotype: One base away lies a much larger clone, so this may be a sequencing read error. The chain recombines TRBV5-1 with TRBJ2-4, with D possibly called TRBD1 or TRBD2 (6 bases each). CDR1 is SGHRS, CDR2 YFSETQ, per germline. The CDR3 is made up of 13 amino acids. Trimming removed 5 bases from V and 16 bases from J, with 22 bases in between. This CDR3 reads CASSWGADRSVYF. In nucleotides, the CDR3 is TGCGCCAGCAGTTGGGGGGCCGACAGGAGTGTTTACTTC.

Remarks on this clonotype: A much larger clone differs from this one at a single base, so this may be a read error. This rearrangement joins TRBV7-9 to TRBJ2-7; maybe TRBD1 (6 bases). The CDR3 totals 15 residues. Trimming left V 3 bases short and J 2 bases short, with 14 bases between. Germline-derived CDR1 and CDR2 are SEHNR and FQNEAQ (reference sequence). CDR3 coding DNA: TGTGCCAGCAGCTTGTGGCAGGGGAAGGCCTACGAGCAGTACTTC. Amino acid sequence: CASSLWQGKAYEQYF.

This clonotype was detected many times. V is TRBV25-1 and J is TRBJ1-2; D is uncertain. CDR1 is MGHDK and CDR2 is SYGVNS in the germline V gene. This CDR3 is built from 13 residues. Trimming removed 2 bases from V and 7 bases from J, with 11 bases in between. The CDR3 sequence: CASSERILGGYTF. The CDR3 bases are TGTGCCAGCAGTGAACGAATCCTTGGTGGCTACACCTTC.

The table lists this clonotype with many counts. V gene TRBV15 combines with J gene TRBJ2-5; D is possibly TRBD1 (6 bases). Looked up from germline, CDR1 is LNHNV and CDR2 is YYDKDF (reference sequence). Trimming left V 5 bases short and J 2 bases short, with 15 bases between. The CDR3 is made up of 15 amino acids. CDR3 region: CATSGPGHQQETQYF. In nucleotides, the CDR3 is TGTGCCACCAGCGGCCCGGGACACCAACAAGAGACCCAGTACTTC.

There are many counts of this clonotype. The chain recombines TRBV4-3 with TRBJ2-4, with 9 bases fitting TRBD2. Losses at the gene ends were 4 bases for V and 1 base for J; bases not matched to a gene: 5. This CDR3 has 16 amino acids. CDR1 is LGHNA, CDR2 YSLEER, per germline. CDR3 coding DNA: TGCGCCAGCAGCCTTGGGCGGGGGGGCGCCAAAAACATTCAGTACTTC. This encodes CASSLGRGGAKNIQYF.

The genes are TRBV4-1 and TRBJ2-2; D is unclear. The CDR3 covers 13 residues. Germline V gene lookup returns CDR1 MGHRA and CDR2 YSYEKL. Between the trimmed V and J ends, which lost 4 bases and 3 bases, there was a span of 6 bases. CDR3 nucleotides: TGCGCCAGCAGCCCTGCCTACACCGGGGAGCTGTTTTTT. This encodes CASSPAYTGELFF.

This clonotype was seen ten or more times. This chain uses TRBV2 with TRBJ2-5; 11 bases agree with TRBD2. CDR1 is SNHLY, CDR2 FYNNEI, per germline. This CDR3 is 16 amino acids long. V was pared by 6 bases and J by 2 bases, with 8 bases of the junction left unmatched. CDR3 coding DNA: TGTGCCAGCAGGGGAAGACTAGCGGGACGGCAAGAGACCCAGTACTTC. Amino acids: CASRGRLAGRQETQYF.

This clonotype was recorded a few times. The chain is built from TRBV5-1 and TRBJ2-5; 11 positions agree with TRBD2. Looked up from germline, CDR1 is SGHRS and CDR2 is YFSETQ. CDR3 length: 14 amino acids. CDR3 nucleotides: TGCGGCTCTAGAGGGACTAGCGGAGAGGAGACCCAGTACTTC. This gives the protein CGSRGTSGEETQYF. Variable domain in full (rest from reference TRBV5-1 and TRBJ2-5): KAGVTQTPRYLIKTRGQQVTLSCSPISGHRSVSWYQQTPGQGLQFLFEYFSETQRNKGNFPGRFSGRQFSNSRSEMNVSTLELGDSALYLCGSRGTSGEETQYFGPGTRLLVL.

This clonotype was seen repeatedly, ten times or more. The chain combines TRBV29-1 with TRBJ2-3, with D perhaps TRBD1 or TRBD2 (7 bases each). The CDR3 spans 13 residues. With 7 bases removed from V and 4 bases from J, the gap between germline ends came to 15 bases. CDR1 is SQVTM, CDR2 ANQGSEA, per germline. In nucleotides, the CDR3 is TGCAGCGCATCGACAGGGAGGGCAGATACGCAGTATTTT. It is translated as CSASTGRADTQYF.

This clonotype was picked up many times. V gene TRBV6-2 or TRBV6-3 combines with J gene TRBJ1-1; no firm D call. Trimming removed 4 bases at V and 0 bases at J, with 18 bases between. The V gene's germline CDR1 is MNHEY and CDR2 SVGEGT. This CDR3 has 17 residues. CDR3 in DNA: TGTGCCAGCAGTTCGACCTCCTTCTTACAGCTGAACACTGAAGCTTTCTTT. Translated, it gives CASSSTSFLQLNTEAFF.

This chain links TRBV28 with TRBJ2-4; D possibly corresponds to TRBD1 (5 bases). This CDR3 comprises 15 residues. With 2 bases removed from V and 7 bases from J, the gap between germline ends came to 15 bases. Germline-derived CDR1 and CDR2 are MDHEN and SYDVKM. The CDR3 nucleotides are TGTGCCAGCAGTTTAGACAGAAGCTTGGGTAACATTCAGTACTTC. As protein: CASSLDRSLGNIQYF.

The chain recombines TRBV29-1 with TRBJ1-5; 8 positions match TRBD1. V lost 5 bases to trimming and J lost 5 bases; unmatched junction nucleotides: 11. CDR3 size: 15 residues. Germline V gene sequence: CDR1 SQVTM, CDR2 ANQGSEA. The CDR3 reads CSVTRTGNGDQPQHF. DNA of the CDR3: TGCAGCGTTACCCGGACAGGGAATGGTGATCAGCCCCAGCATTTT.

This chain connects TRBV7-8 to TRBJ1-5; 7 bases are shared with TRBD1. This CDR3 has 17 residues. With V trimmed by 3 bases and J by 7 bases, 15 bases remained unmatched. Germline CDR1 is SGHVS and CDR2 is FQNEAQ. The CDR3 region has the DNA TGTGCCAGCAGCTTCGAAAAGGGGGCAGGGACGGACCAGCCCCAGCATTTT. As protein: CASSFEKGAGTDQPQHF.

This clonotype was seen ten or more times. At one of its ends the junction is not consistent with the germline gene, which may arise from a read error. V is TRBV20-1 and J is TRBJ1-2; the D is unclear. This CDR3 has 11 amino acids. The germline CDR1 and CDR2 sequences are DFQATT and SNEGSKA (reference sequence). CDR3 amino acids: CSARVQRGPIF. The CDR3 region has the DNA TGCAGTGCTAGAGTACAGCGGGGTCCTATCTTC.

This sequence joins TRBV7-9 and TRBJ2-3; D call uncertain. With 2 bases removed from V and 0 bases from J, the gap between germline ends came to 9 bases. The CDR3 is made up of 15 amino acids. Germline assignment: CDR1 SEHNR and CDR2 FQNEAQ (reference sequence). CDR3 nucleotide sequence: TGTGCCAGCAGCTTATACGGGTCTAGCACAGATACGCAGTATTTT. Translated: CASSLYGSSTDTQYF.

The table lists this clonotype with many counts. The V gene is TRBV7-2, the J gene TRBJ2-1; no firm D call. This CDR3 has 14 amino acids. Germline V gene lookup returns CDR1 SGHTA and CDR2 FQGNSA. The V end lost 6 bases, the J end lost 5 bases, and 14 bases lay between the germline ends. The DNA of the CDR3 is TGTGCCAGCAGACTTTACTTGGGGAACAATGAGCAGTTCTTC. Protein: CASRLYLGNNEQFF.

This clonotype was observed many times. The chain couples TRBV12-3 or TRBV12-4 to TRBJ2-5, with 12 positions matching TRBD2. V shed 5 bases, J shed 4 bases, and the junction held 11 bases outside the gene matches. This CDR3 has 17 amino acids. This CDR3 is CASSGQTSGRWAETQYF. CDR3 DNA sequence: TGTGCCAGCAGTGGTCAGACTAGCGGGAGATGGGCAGAGACCCAGTACTTC.

This clonotype has only a few counts. The chain uses TRBV20-1 and TRBJ1-5, with TRBD1 matching over 10 bases. J lost 0 bases, V lost 1 base, and 18 bases had no gene match. Germline V gene sequence: CDR1 DFQATT, CDR2 SNEGSKA (reference sequence). The CDR3 loop spans 21 amino acids. The CDR3 here is CSARASDRGLLGAYSNQPQHF. The DNA of the CDR3 is TGCAGTGCTAGAGCTAGCGACAGGGGGCTTCTGGGGGCTTATAGCAATCAGCCCCAGCATTTT.

The rearrangement uses TRBV28 and TRBJ2-7; D is ambiguous. This CDR3 spans 14 amino acids. The V end lost 4 bases, the J end lost 5 bases, and 15 bases lay between the germline ends. Germline values: CDR1 MDHEN, CDR2 SYDVKM. The CDR3 DNA sequence: TGTGCCAGCAGTTCCGCGACAACCCAGGACGAGCAGTACTTC. Protein product: CASSSATTQDEQYF.

This clonotype was seen many times. The rearrangement uses TRBV5-8 and TRBJ1-2, with D tentatively TRBD1 (6 bases). The CDR3 extends over 13 amino acids. The germline V gene has CDR1 SGHTS and CDR2 YDEGEE. V lost 4 bases and J lost 2, with 9 bases in between. For the CDR3, the DNA is TGTGCCAGCAGCGGGACACTCAACTATGGCTACACCTTC. It translates to CASSGTLNYGYTF.

This clonotype came up many times. The V and J genes are TRBV11-2 and TRBJ1-2, with D tentatively TRBD1 (5 bases). Trimming took off 6 bases at V and 8 bases at J, with 16 bases between the two ends. The CDR3 is made up of 13 amino acids. Germline CDR1 SGHAT, CDR2 FQNNGV. CDR3 sequence: CASRPSDILGYTF. CDR3 bases: TGTGCCAGCAGGCCCTCGGACATTTTGGGCTACACCTTC.

At least ten counts were recorded for this clonotype. The chain links TRBV7-9 to TRBJ2-1; 9 nucleotides line up with TRBD1. CDR1 is SEHNR, CDR2 FQNEAQ, per germline (reference sequence). The junction had 8 bases not matched to a gene; V was cut back by 6 bases and J by 2 bases. This CDR3 contains 16 residues. CDR3: CASRAQRQGAYNEQFF. The CDR3 DNA is TGTGCCAGCAGGGCCCAGAGACAGGGGGCCTACAATGAGCAGTTCTTC.